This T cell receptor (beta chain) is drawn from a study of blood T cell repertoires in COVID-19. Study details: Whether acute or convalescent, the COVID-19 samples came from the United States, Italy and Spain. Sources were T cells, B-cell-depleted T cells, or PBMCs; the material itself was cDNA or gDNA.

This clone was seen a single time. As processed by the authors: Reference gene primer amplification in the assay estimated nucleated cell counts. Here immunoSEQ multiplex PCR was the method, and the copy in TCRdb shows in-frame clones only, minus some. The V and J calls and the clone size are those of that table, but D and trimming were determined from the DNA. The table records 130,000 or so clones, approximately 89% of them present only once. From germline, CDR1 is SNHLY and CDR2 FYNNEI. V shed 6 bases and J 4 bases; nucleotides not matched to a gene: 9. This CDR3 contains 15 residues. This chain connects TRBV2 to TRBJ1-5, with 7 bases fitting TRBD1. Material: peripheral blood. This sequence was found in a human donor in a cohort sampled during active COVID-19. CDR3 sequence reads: CASSPGDSTNQPQHF. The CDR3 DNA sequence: TGTGCCAGCAGCCCTGGGGACAGTACTAATCAGCCCCAGCATTTT.